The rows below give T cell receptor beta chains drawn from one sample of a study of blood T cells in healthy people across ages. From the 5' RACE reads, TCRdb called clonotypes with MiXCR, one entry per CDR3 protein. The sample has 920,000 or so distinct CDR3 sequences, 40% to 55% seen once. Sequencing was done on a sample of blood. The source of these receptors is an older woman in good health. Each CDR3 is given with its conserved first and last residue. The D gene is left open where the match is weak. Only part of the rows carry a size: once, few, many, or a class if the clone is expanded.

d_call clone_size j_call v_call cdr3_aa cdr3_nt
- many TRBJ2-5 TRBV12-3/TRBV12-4 CASSFGNQETQYF TGTGCCAGCAGTTTTGGCAACCAAGAGACCCAGTACTTC
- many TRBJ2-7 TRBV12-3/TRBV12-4 CASSLGAWRSYEQYF TGTGCCAGCAGTTTAGGTGCCTGGCGTTCCTACGAGCAGTACTTC
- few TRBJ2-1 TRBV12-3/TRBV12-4 CASSPVNEQFF TGTGCCAGCAGCCCCGTGAATGAGCAGTTCTTC
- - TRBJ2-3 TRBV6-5 CASSRRTTDTQYF TGTGCCAGCAGCCGCAGAACCACAGATACGCAGTATTTT
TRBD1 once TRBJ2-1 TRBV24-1 CAASDLGQGGNNEQFF TGTGCCGCCAGTGATTTGGGACAGGGGGGTAACAATGAACAGTTCTTC
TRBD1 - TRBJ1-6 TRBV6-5 CASSSTGLYNSPLHF TGTGCCAGCAGTTCGACAGGGCTCTATAATTCACCCCTCCACTTT
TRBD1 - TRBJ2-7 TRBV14 CASSQTGGSEQYF TGTGCCAGCAGCCAAACAGGGGGAAGCGAGCAGTACTTC
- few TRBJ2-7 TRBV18 CASSPDDVEQYF TGTGCCAGCTCACCCGATGATGTCGAGCAGTACTTC
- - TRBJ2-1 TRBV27 CASSTIPNEQFF TGTGCCAGCAGTACCATCCCCAATGAGCAGTTCTTC
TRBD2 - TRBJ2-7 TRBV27 CANSLWPAGDYEQYF TGTGCCAACAGTTTATGGCCAGCGGGAGACTACGAGCAGTACTTC
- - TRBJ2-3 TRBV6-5 CASSYAWGTSTDTQYF TGTGCCAGCAGTTACGCCTGGGGAACTAGCACAGATACGCAGTATTTT
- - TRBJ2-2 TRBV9 CASSVDPNTGELFF TGTGCCAGCAGCGTAGACCCGAATACCGGGGAGCTGTTTTTT
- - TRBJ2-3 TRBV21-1 CASRGTEQGLTDTQYF TGTGCCAGCAGAGGGACAGAACAAGGGTTAACAGATACGCAGTATTTT
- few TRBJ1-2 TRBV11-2 CASSLTTGDRLLYGYTF TGTGCCAGCAGCCTAACAACTGGCGACAGATTGCTCTATGGCTACACCTTC
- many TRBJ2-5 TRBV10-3 CATFSGAETQYF TGTGCCACCTTCAGCGGCGCAGAGACCCAGTACTTC
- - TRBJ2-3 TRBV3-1 CASSSSGSVTDTQYF TGTGCCAGCAGCTCTTCCGGGAGCGTCACAGATACGCAGTATTTT
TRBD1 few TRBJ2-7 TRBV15 CATSRGVGTVWPEQYF TGTGCCACCAGCAGAGGGGTCGGGACAGTCTGGCCCGAGCAGTACTTC
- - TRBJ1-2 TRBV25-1 CASRRETYGYTF TGTGCCAGCAGGAGAGAGACATATGGCTACACCTTC
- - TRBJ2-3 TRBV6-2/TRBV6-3 CASSSGLTTDTQYF TGTGCCAGCAGCTCCGGGTTGACCACAGATACGCAGTATTTT
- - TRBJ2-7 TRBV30 CAWSRGFSYEQYF TGTGCCTGGAGTAGGGGTTTCTCCTACGAGCAGTACTTC
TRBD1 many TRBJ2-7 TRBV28 CASSSRDRVTYEQYF TGTGCCAGCAGTTCCAGGGACAGGGTGACCTACGAGCAGTACTTC
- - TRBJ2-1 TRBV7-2 CASSTRPGFNEQFF TGTGCCAGCAGCACCCGCCCAGGGTTCAATGAGCAGTTCTTC
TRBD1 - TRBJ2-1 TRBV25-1 CASSPRDRLRNEQFF TGTGCCAGCAGTCCCCGGGACAGGCTCCGTAATGAGCAGTTCTTC
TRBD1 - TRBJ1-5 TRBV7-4 CASSPDREGDNQPQHF TGTGCCAGCAGCCCCGACAGGGAAGGGGACAATCAGCCCCAGCATTTT
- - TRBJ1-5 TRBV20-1 CSAFRAGGQPQHF TGCAGTGCCTTCAGGGCCGGGGGTCAGCCCCAGCATTTT
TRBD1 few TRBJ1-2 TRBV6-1 CASTQDRGNGYTF TGTGCCAGCACCCAAGACAGGGGAAATGGCTACACCTTC
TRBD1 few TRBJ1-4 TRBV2 CASSDTPDRATNEKLFF TGTGCCAGCAGTGATACACCCGACAGGGCAACTAATGAAAAACTGTTTTTT
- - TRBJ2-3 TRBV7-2 CASSLGAIGRSTDTQYF TGTGCCAGCAGCTTAGGGGCGATCGGGCGAAGCACAGATACGCAGTATTTT
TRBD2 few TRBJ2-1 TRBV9 CASSVGGGVYNEQFF TGTGCCAGCAGCGTAGGCGGGGGGGTCTACAATGAGCAGTTCTTC
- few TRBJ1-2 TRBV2 CASSESGGSGYGYTF TGTGCCAGCAGTGAATCGGGTGGGAGCGGCTATGGCTACACCTTC
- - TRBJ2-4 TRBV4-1 CASSQDFFGGPKNIQYF TGCGCCAGCAGCCAAGATTTCTTCGGGGGACCCAAAAACATTCAGTACTTC
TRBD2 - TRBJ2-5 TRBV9 CASSVDLAGGLQETQYF TGTGCCAGCAGCGTAGATCTAGCGGGAGGCCTCCAAGAGACCCAGTACTTC
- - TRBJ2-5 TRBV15 CATSRDAATNHEQYF TGTGCCACCAGCAGAGATGCCGCAACCAACCATGAGCAGTACTTC
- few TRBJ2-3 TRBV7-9 CASSLPEGPEGTDTQYF TGTGCCAGCAGCTTACCAGAGGGGCCGGAAGGCACAGATACGCAGTATTTT
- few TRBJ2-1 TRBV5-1 CASTAPTNNNEQFF TGCGCCAGCACAGCACCCACTAACAACAATGAGCAGTTCTTC
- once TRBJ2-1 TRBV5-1 CASSVGSVNEQFF TGCGCCAGCAGCGTGGGTAGCGTCAATGAGCAGTTCTTC
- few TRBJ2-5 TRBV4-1 CASSPTTVIQETQYF TGCGCCAGCAGTCCGACAACAGTGATCCAAGAGACCCAGTACTTC
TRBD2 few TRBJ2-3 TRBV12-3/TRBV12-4 CASSRGGGDTQYF TGTGCCAGCAGTCGCGGGGGTGGGGATACGCAGTATTTT
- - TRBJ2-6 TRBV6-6 CASLRGGDSGANVLTF TGTGCCAGTTTACGGGGAGGAGACTCTGGGGCCAACGTCCTGACTTTC
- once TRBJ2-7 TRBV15 CATSEYNEQYF TGTGCCACCTCTGAGTACAATGAGCAGTACTTC
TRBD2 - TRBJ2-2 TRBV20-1 CSASYAGGTGELFF TGCAGTGCTAGTTATGCGGGAGGTACCGGGGAGCTGTTTTTT
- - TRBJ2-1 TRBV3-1 CASSPDWGDKQFF TGTGCCAGCAGCCCGGATTGGGGGGACAAGCAGTTCTTC
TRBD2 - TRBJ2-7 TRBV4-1 CASSVLAGNYEQYF TGCGCCAGCAGCGTGCTAGCGGGGAACTACGAGCAGTACTTC
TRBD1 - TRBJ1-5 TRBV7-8 CASSATGMGQPQHF TGTGCCAGCAGCGCGACAGGGATGGGACAGCCCCAGCATTTT
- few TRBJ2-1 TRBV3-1 CASSPTVGGTQFF TGTGCCAGCAGCCCCACGGTAGGCGGAACTCAGTTCTTC
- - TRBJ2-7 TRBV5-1 CASRSSLGGTRYEQYF TGCGCCAGCAGGTCCTCCCTGGGGGGTACAAGGTACGAGCAGTACTTC
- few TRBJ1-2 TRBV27 CASLPGQGYYGYTF TGTGCCAGCCTCCCAGGGCAGGGGTACTATGGCTACACCTTC
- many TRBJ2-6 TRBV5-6 CASSLRGLGANVLTF TGTGCCAGCAGCTTACGGGGGCTTGGGGCCAACGTCCTGACTTTC
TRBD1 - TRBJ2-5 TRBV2 CASRGTGREETQYF TGTGCCAGCAGAGGGACAGGGCGTGAAGAGACCCAGTACTTC
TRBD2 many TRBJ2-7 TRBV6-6 CASSPLAGADYEQYF TGTGCCAGCAGTCCTCTAGCGGGCGCCGACTACGAGCAGTACTTC
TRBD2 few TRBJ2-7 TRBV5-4 CASSPGLAGGNPPYEQYF TGTGCCAGCAGCCCAGGACTAGCGGGAGGGAACCCACCCTACGAGCAGTACTTC
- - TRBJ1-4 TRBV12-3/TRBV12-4 CASSYPAANEKLFF TGTGCCAGCAGTTACCCGGCGGCTAATGAAAAACTGTTTTTT
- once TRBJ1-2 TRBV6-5 CASSSAITNYGYTF TGTGCCAGCAGTTCGGCAATTACTAACTATGGCTACACCTTC
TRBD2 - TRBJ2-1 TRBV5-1 CASSRGLADWGHNEQFF TGCGCCAGCAGCCGCGGACTAGCGGACTGGGGCCACAATGAGCAGTTCTTC
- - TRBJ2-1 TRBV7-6 CASSLTGVDNEQFF TGTGCCAGCAGCTTGACGGGAGTTGATAATGAGCAGTTCTTC
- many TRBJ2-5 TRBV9 CASSVGLGAETQYF TGTGCCAGCAGCGTAGGCCTGGGTGCGGAGACCCAGTACTTC
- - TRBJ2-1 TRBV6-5 CASSYLRAERPYNEQFF TGTGCCAGCAGTTACTTAAGAGCGGAGAGACCCTACAATGAGCAGTTCTTC
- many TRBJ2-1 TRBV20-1 CSASHHNEQFF TGCAGTGCTAGTCACCACAATGAGCAGTTCTTC
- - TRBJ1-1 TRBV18 CASSSKQGNTEAFF TGTGCCAGCTCATCAAAACAGGGGAACACTGAAGCTTTCTTT